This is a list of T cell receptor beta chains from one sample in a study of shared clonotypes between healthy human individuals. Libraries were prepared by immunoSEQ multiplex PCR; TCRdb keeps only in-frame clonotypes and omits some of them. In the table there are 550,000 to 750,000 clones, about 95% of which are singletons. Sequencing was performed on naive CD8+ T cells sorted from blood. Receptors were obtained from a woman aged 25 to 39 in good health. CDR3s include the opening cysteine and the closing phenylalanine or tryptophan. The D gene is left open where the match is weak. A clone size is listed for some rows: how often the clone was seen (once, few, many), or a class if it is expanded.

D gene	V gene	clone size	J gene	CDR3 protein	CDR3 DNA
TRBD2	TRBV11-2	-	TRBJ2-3	CASSPAPREGRDTQYF	TGTGCCAGCAGCCCCGCCCCGCGGGAGGGACGAGATACGCAGTATTTT
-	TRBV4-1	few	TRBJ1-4	CASSQGLEKLFF	TGCGCCAGCAGCCAAGGTCTTGAAAAACTGTTTTTT
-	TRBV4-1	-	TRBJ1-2	CASSQGRVGVYGYTF	TGCGCCAGCAGCCAAGGAAGGGTAGGCGTCTATGGCTACACCTTC
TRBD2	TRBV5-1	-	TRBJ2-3	CASRLAKADTQYF	TGCGCCAGCAGACTAGCGAAGGCAGATACGCAGTATTTT
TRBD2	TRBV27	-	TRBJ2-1	CASSLQAGDNEQFF	TGTGCCAGCAGTTTACAGGCGGGAGACAATGAGCAGTTCTTC
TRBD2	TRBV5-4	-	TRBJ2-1	CASSLPGSGIGNEQFF	TGTGCCAGCAGCCTCCCGGGAAGCGGGATTGGCAATGAGCAGTTCTTC
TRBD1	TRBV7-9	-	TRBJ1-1	CASSSTRQGMNTEAFF	TGTGCCAGCAGCTCTACTCGACAGGGGATGAACACTGAAGCTTTCTTT
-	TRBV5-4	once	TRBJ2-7	CASSLGNAPYEQYF	TGTGCCAGCAGCTTGGGCAACGCCCCCTACGAGCAGTACTTC
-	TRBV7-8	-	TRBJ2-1	CASSLELMAAASSYNEQFF	TGTGCCAGCAGCTTAGAGTTGATGGCTGCCGCCAGCTCCTACAATGAGCAGTTCTTC
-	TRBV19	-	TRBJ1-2	CASSIDLDRPHGYTF	TGTGCCAGTAGTATAGACCTGGACCGGCCCCATGGCTACACCTTC
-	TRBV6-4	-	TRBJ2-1	CASSTNSYNEQFF	TGTGCCAGCAGTACCAACTCCTACAATGAGCAGTTCTTC
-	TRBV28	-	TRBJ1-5	CASSSPASNQPQHF	TGTGCCAGCAGTTCCCCAGCTAGCAATCAGCCCCAGCATTTT
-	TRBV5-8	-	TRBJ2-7	CASSFVGGPDEQYF	TGTGCCAGCAGCTTTGTCGGGGGGCCGGACGAGCAGTACTTC
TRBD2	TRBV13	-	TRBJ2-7	CASSYGTSATYEQYF	TGTGCCAGCAGCTACGGGACTAGCGCTACCTACGAGCAGTACTTC
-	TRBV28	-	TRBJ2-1	CASSSLGRSYNEQFF	TGTGCCAGCAGTTCCCTCGGACGTTCCTACAATGAGCAGTTCTTC
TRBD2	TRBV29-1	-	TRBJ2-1	CSVEASGTTYNEQFF	TGCAGCGTTGAGGCTAGCGGGACCACCTACAATGAGCAGTTCTTC
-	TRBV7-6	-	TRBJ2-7	CASSSTYEQYF	TGTGCCAGCAGCTCGACATACGAGCAGTACTTC
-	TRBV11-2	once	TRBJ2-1	CASSLDWAGHIEQFF	TGTGCCAGCAGCTTAGACTGGGCAGGTCATATTGAGCAGTTCTTC
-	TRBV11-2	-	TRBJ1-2	CASSLAPEGYTF	TGTGCCAGCAGCTTAGCCCCGGAAGGCTACACCTTC
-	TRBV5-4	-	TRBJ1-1	CASSLYGGSMNTEAFF	TGTGCCAGCAGCTTGTATGGGGGAAGCATGAACACTGAAGCTTTCTTT
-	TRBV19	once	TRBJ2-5	CASSIGAGEETQYF	TGTGCCAGTAGTATCGGGGCAGGGGAAGAGACCCAGTACTTC
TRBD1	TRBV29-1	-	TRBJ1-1	CSARTGDYTEAFF	TGCAGCGCAAGAACAGGGGATTACACTGAAGCTTTCTTT
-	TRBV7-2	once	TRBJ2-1	CASSSGETYNEQFF	TGTGCCAGCAGCTCGGGGGAGACTTACAATGAGCAGTTCTTC
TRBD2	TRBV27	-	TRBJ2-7	CASSFTSGRIDEQYF	TGTGCCAGCAGTTTCACTAGCGGGAGGATTGACGAGCAGTACTTC
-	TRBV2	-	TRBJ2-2	CASTPPDRNTGELFF	TGTGCCAGCACTCCCCCCGACAGAAACACCGGGGAGCTGTTTTTT
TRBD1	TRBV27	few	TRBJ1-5	CASSLGTGGNQPQHF	TGTGCCAGCAGTTTAGGGACAGGGGGCAATCAGCCCCAGCATTTT
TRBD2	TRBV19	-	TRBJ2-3	CASSMLAGVDTQYF	TGTGCCAGTAGTATGCTAGCGGGAGTAGATACGCAGTATTTT
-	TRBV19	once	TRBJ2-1	CASSIGSSSYNEQFF	TGTGCCAGTAGTATTGGGAGTTCCTCCTACAATGAGCAGTTCTTC
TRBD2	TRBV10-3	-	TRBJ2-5	CAVAGLSGAGETQYF	TGTGCCGTCGCAGGCCTTAGCGGGGCAGGGGAGACCCAGTACTTC
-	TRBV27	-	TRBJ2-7	CASSGQRGYEQYF	TGTGCCAGCAGTGGACAGCGGGGCTACGAGCAGTACTTC
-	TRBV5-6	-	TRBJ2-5	CASRGGEETQYF	TGTGCCAGCAGGGGCGGGGAGGAGACCCAGTACTTC
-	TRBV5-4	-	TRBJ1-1	CASSMYPENTEAFF	TGTGCCAGCAGCATGTACCCGGAAAACACTGAAGCTTTCTTT
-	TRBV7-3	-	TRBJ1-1	CASSLLENTEAFF	TGTGCCAGCAGCTTACTTGAGAACACTGAAGCTTTCTTT
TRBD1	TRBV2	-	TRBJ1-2	CASSLVGQGGYTF	TGTGCCAGCTCCCTGGTAGGACAGGGTGGCTACACCTTC
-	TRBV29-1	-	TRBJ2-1	CSVVGNYNEQFF	TGCAGCGTTGTCGGGAATTACAATGAGCAGTTCTTC
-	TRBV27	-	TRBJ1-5	CASSLFARDREQPQHF	TGTGCCAGCAGTTTATTCGCCAGGGATAGAGAGCAGCCCCAGCATTTT
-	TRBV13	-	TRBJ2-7	CASSPDNYEQYF	TGTGCCAGCAGCCCAGACAACTACGAGCAGTACTTC
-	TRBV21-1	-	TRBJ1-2	CASSKGRDGVGYTF	TGTGCCAGCAGCAAGGGACGGGATGGGGTAGGCTACACCTTC
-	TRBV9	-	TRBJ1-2	CASSVRQGNGYTF	TGTGCCAGCAGCGTAAGGCAGGGTAATGGCTACACCTTC
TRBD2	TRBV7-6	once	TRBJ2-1	CASTLRALAGYNEQFF	TGTGCCAGCACTCTCCGGGCCTTAGCGGGGTACAATGAGCAGTTCTTC
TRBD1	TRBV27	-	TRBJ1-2	CASSSRTGGNTF	TGTGCCAGCAGTTCCCGGACAGGGGGCAACACCTTC